Listed here are 5 T cell receptor beta chains from one sample, sequenced in a study of cytomegalovirus exposure and HLA in healthy donors. The PCR made use of 60 Vbeta and 13 Jbeta primers. Produced via immunoSEQ multiplex PCR; TCRdb's table is partial and in-frame only. The repertoire holds around 130,000 clones, with over 60% as singletons. The sample was PBMCs. The receptors were gathered from a woman in her sixties in good health and CMV-seronegative.

The chain links TRBV7-8 to TRBJ1-4; TRBD1 matches at 7 bases. The ends lost 9 bases at V and 2 bases at J; junction bases unmatched: 15. The CDR3 has 17 amino acids. Germline loops: CDR1 SGHVS, CDR2 FQNEAQ. CDR3 sequence: CASADRSPRVTNEKLFF. The DNA for the CDR3 is TGTGCCAGTGCGGACAGGTCCCCGAGGGTGACTAATGAAAAACTGTTTTTT.

The rearrangement joins TRBV27 to TRBJ1-4; TRBD1 aligns across 8 bases. J was trimmed by 8 bases and V by 0 bases; bases with no gene match: 8. This CDR3 comprises 16 residues. Looked up from germline, CDR1 is MNHEY and CDR2 is SMNVEV (reference sequence). This CDR3 reads CASSLSIFRGREKLFF. The DNA of the CDR3 is TGTGCCAGCAGTTTATCGATTTTCAGGGGGCGAGAAAAACTGTTTTTT.

As concerns this clone: The missing conserved phenylalanine or tryptophan at the end of this CDR3 makes a read error likely. The chain recombines TRBV4-2 with TRBJ1-2; D is unclear. The CDR3 extends over 15 amino acids. Germline V lookup: CDR1 LGHNA, CDR2 YNFKEQ. The V and J ends lost 2 bases and 2 bases respectively, with 12 bases between them. CDR3 bases: TGTGCCAGCAGCCAACGGGGTGGTCAGAACTATGGCTACACCCTC. As protein: CASSQRGGQNYGYTL.

The CDR3 region has the DNA TGTGCCAGCAGCTTGGTAGCGGGAGCCTACGAGCAGTACTTC. This translates into CASSLVAGAYEQYF. The chain uses TRBV5-4 and TRBJ2-7; 9 bases align to TRBD2. Germline trimming cut 0 bases from V and 2 bases from J; bases unmatched to any gene: 0. The CDR3 is made up of 14 amino acids. From germline, CDR1 is SGHNT and CDR2 YYREEE (reference sequence).

This chain uses TRBV2 with TRBJ2-2; D possibly corresponds to TRBD2 (6 bases). The CDR3 runs 15 residues. Germline CDR1 reads SNHLY; CDR2 reads FYNNEI. The V end lost 5 bases, the J end lost 6 bases, and 16 bases lay between the germline ends. CDR3: CASSTGGEVSGELFF. The CDR3 nucleotides are TGTGCCAGCAGTACCGGAGGGGAGGTTTCCGGGGAGCTGTTTTTT.